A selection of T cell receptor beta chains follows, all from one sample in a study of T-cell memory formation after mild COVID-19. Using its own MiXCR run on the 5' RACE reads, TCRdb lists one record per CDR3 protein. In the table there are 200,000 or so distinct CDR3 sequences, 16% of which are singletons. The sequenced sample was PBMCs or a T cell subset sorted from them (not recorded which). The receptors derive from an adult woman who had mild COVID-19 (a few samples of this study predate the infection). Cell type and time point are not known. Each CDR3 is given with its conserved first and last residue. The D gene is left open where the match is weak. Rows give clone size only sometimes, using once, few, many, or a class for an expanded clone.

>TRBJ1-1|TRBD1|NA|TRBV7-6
CASRPDRQGNTEAFF
TGTGCCAGCAGACCAGACCGACAGGGGAACACTGAAGCTTTCTTT
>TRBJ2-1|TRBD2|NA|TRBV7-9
CASSPERGAWSEQFF
TGTGCCAGCAGCCCCGAGCGGGGGGCATGGAGTGAGCAGTTCTTC
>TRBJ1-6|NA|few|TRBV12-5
CASGLGQNSPLHF
TGTGCTAGTGGTCTTGGACAGAATTCACCCCTCCACTTT
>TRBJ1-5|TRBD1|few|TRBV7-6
CASSSLHRGDCQPQHF
TGTGCCAGCAGCTCCCTCCACAGGGGTGATTGTCAGCCCCAGCATTTT
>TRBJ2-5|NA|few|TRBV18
CASSTQQETQYF
TGTGCCAGCTCAACACAGCAAGAGACCCAGTACTTC
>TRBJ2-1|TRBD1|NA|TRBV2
CASSQGTGGWNEQFF
TGTGCCAGCAGCCAAGGGACAGGGGGCTGGAATGAGCAGTTCTTC
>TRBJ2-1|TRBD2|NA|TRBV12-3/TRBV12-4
CASSPGLGAREQFF
TGTGCCAGCAGCCCGGGACTAGGGGCTAGGGAGCAGTTCTTC
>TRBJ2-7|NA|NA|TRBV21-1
CASSNLSYPGQDIIRSSYEQYF
TGTGCCAGCAGCAACCTCTCTTATCCGGGACAGGACATAATACGGAGCTCCTACGAGCAGTACTTC
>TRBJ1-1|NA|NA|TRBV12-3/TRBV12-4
CASTPGEAFF
TGTGCCAGCACCCCAGGGGAAGCTTTCTTT
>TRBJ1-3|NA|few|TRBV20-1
CSARDLSPVYSGNTIYF
TGCAGTGCTAGAGATCTATCGCCAGTTTACTCTGGAAACACCATATATTTT
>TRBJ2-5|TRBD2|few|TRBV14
CASSLGALAGVETQYF
TGTGCCAGCAGCCTCGGGGCGCTAGCGGGAGTTGAGACCCAGTACTTC